This TCR beta chain was obtained from a study of cytomegalovirus exposure and HLA in healthy donors. Whole-study context: Inside one of the first data releases sat around 86 million unique TCRs taken from HLA-typed donors.

This CDR3 has 14 residues. The V gene's germline CDR1 is MNHNS and CDR2 SASEGT. The V and J ends lost 1 base and 7 bases, in that order; junction bases with no gene match: 6. As regards this clone: What it binds is not known.

The PCR was carried out with 60 Vbeta primers and 13 Jbeta primers. Sequencing used immunoSEQ multiplex PCR; TCRdb keeps in-frame clones, though not all of them. The sample yields about 240,000 clones, roughly 84% seen once. Study observations and caveats: Later analysis demonstrated an association between a missense DCLRE1C variant and TCR beta V- and J-gene trimming. Three of the chains that were CMV-associated were confirmed in vitro to be specific for CMV antigens. A later analysis found common viral pathogens apparently linked to several of the most significant clusters.

The TCR was taken from a girl aged 2-10 years in good health and CMV-seronegative. The sequencing sample was made of PBMCs. This sequence joins TRBV6-1 and TRBJ2-5; TRBD1 aligns across 7 bases. This CDR3 is CASSEGGTVLTQYF. CDR3 nucleotides: TGTGCCAGCAGTGAAGGAGGGACAGTTTTGACCCAGTACTTC.